The 9 T cell receptor beta chains below were found in one sample sequenced in a study of cytomegalovirus exposure and HLA in healthy donors. Vbeta (60) and Jbeta (13) primers were used in the PCR. Repertoires were generated with immunoSEQ multiplex PCR, while TCRdb's copy carries only in-frame clones and drops some. Of roughly 190,000 clones listed, around 79% were seen once; the top ten hold roughly 1.5%. The specimen was PBMCs. The receptors come from a woman between 45 and 65 years old in good health and CMV-seronegative.

The V and J genes are TRBV4-1 and TRBJ2-5; the match to TRBD1 covers 8 bases. The J call may be mistaken, given a closer DNA end match to TRBJ2-7. Per germline, CDR1 MGHRA and CDR2 YSYEKL. The CDR3 runs 15 residues. The CDR3 DNA is TGCGCCAGCAGCCAAGATCTGGACAGGGACTACGAGCAGTACTTC. This codes for CASSQDLDRDYEQYF.

The CDR3 protein is CASSPAWGVEGYTF. The DNA of the CDR3 is TGTGCCAGTAGTCCCGCTTGGGGGGTGGAGGGCTACACCTTC. The rearrangement links TRBV19 to TRBJ1-2, with D perhaps TRBD1 (5 bases). Trimming removed 5 bases at V and 8 bases at J, with 18 bases between. The germline gives CDR1 LNHDA, CDR2 SQIVND (reference sequence). CDR3 length: 14 amino acids.

The CDR3 sequence: CAIGTGGSTDTQYF. The CDR3 bases are TGTGCCATCGGGACTGGGGGATCCACAGATACGCAGTATTTT. The chain carries TRBV10-3 and TRBJ2-3, with D perhaps matching TRBD2 (6 bases). V was shortened by 8 bases and J by 2 bases, with 14 bases between the two germline ends. Germline CDR1 ENHRY, CDR2 SYGVKD. This CDR3 is built from 14 residues.

This clone was seen a few times. V and J are TRBV9 and TRBJ2-1, with D maybe TRBD2 (6 bases). This CDR3 has 15 amino acids. Per germline, CDR1 SGDLS and CDR2 YYNGEE. Trimming cost V 4 bases and J 3 bases, with 14 bases left between them. The CDR3 DNA sequence: TGTGCCAGCAGCCTCATCCCGGGACTCTACAATGAGCAGTTCTTC. This translates into CASSLIPGLYNEQFF.

The chain combines TRBV7-9 with TRBJ2-1; 10 positions agree with TRBD1. There are 16 residues in the CDR3. Germline lookup yields CDR1 SEHNR and CDR2 FQNEAQ (reference sequence). The junction had 4 bases not matched to a gene; V was cut back by 3 bases and J by 2 bases. The CDR3 DNA is TGTGCCAGCAGCTTGGGGACAGGGGTCCCCTACAATGAGCAGTTCTTC. Its protein is CASSLGTGVPYNEQFF.

The V and J genes are TRBV19 and TRBJ1-5, with unresolved D. In germline, CDR1 is LNHDA, CDR2 SQIVND (reference sequence). V dropped 7 bases and J dropped 4 bases, with 17 bases sitting between them. This CDR3 has 15 residues. The DNA for the CDR3 is TGTGCCAGTACCTTTTTCGGGTTTTCGAATCAGCCCCAGCATTTT. Translating it yields CASTFFGFSNQPQHF.

The genes are TRBV4-1 and TRBJ1-6, with TRBD1 matching over 9 bases. The germline V gene encodes CDR1 MGHRA and CDR2 YSYEKL. The junction had 3 bases not matched to a gene; V was cut back by 2 bases and J by 7 bases. The CDR3 extends over 15 amino acids. CDR3 nucleotide sequence: TGCGCCAGCAGCCAAACACAGGGGGCGAATTCACCCCTCCACTTT. Amino acids: CASSQTQGANSPLHF.

The chain carries TRBV10-3 and TRBJ1-1; D is unclear. Trimming stripped 2 bases from V and 9 bases from J, with 10 bases between. This CDR3 has 12 amino acids. Germline CDR1 and CDR2: ENHRY and SYGVKD. The CDR3 loop reads CAISEGTEKAFF. The CDR3 DNA sequence: TGTGCCATCAGTGAGGGTACAGAGAAAGCTTTCTTT.

Only a few counts were recorded for this clone. The V gene is TRBV5-1, the J gene TRBJ2-1, with TRBD2 matching over 9 bases. V lost 0 bases to trimming and J lost 8 bases; unmatched junction nucleotides: 9. CDR1 and CDR2 (germline): SGHRS, YFSETQ. The length of the CDR3 is 16 residues. The CDR3 is CASSLGSGGNLDEQFF. The CDR3 DNA reads as TGCGCCAGCAGCTTGGGAAGCGGGGGGAACCTGGATGAGCAGTTCTTC.